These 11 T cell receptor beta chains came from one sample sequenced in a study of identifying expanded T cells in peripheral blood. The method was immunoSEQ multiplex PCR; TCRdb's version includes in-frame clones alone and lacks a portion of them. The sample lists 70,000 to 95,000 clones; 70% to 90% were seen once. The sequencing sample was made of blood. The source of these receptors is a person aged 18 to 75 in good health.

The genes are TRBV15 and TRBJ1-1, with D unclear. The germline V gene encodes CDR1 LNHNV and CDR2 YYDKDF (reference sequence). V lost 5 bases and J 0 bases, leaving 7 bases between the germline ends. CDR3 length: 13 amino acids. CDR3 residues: CATSPRLNTEAFF. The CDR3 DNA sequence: TGTGCCACCAGCCCTAGGCTGAACACTGAAGCTTTCTTT.

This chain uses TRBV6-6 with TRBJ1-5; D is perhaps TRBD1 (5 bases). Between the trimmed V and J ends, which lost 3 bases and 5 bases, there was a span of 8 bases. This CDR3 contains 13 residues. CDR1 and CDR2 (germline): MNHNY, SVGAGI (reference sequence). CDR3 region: CASSYEGYQPQHF. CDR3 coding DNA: TGTGCCAGCAGTTATGAGGGGTATCAGCCCCAGCATTTT.

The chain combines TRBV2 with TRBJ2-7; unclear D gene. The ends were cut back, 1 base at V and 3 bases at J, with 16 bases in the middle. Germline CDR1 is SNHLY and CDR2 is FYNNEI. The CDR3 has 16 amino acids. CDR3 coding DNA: TGTGCCAGCAGTGAAGAAAATCGGCCGGCGTACTACGAGCAGTACTTC. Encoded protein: CASSEENRPAYYEQYF.

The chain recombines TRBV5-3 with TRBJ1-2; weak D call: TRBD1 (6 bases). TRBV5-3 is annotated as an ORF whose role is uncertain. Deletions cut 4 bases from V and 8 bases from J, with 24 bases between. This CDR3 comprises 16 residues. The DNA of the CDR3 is TGTGCCAGAAGCCCCGCCACCAGGGGAAAGGTAGAGGGCTACACCTTC. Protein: CARSPATRGKVEGYTF.

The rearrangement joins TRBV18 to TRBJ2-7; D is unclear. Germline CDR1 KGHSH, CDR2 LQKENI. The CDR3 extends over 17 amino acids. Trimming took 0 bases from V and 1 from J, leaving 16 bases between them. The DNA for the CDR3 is TGTGCCAGCTCACCACCCCCGATGCTCCGGTCGTCCTACGAGCAGTACTTC. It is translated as CASSPPPMLRSSYEQYF.

CDR3 protein: CARSLGRPLWGYTF. CDR3 DNA: TGTGCCAGAAGCTTGGGCCGGCCCTTATGGGGCTACACCTTC. The V call is TRBV5-3, the J call TRBJ1-2; D call uncertain. TRBV5-3 is an ORF, and what it does is uncertain. V dropped 0 bases and J dropped 8 bases, with 14 bases sitting between them. The CDR3 has 14 amino acids.

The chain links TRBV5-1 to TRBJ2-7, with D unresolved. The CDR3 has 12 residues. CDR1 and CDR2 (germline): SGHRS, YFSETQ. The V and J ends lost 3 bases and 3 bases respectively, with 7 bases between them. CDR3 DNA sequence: TGCGCCAGCAGCTCGGTCCACTACGAGCAGTACTTC. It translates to CASSSVHYEQYF.

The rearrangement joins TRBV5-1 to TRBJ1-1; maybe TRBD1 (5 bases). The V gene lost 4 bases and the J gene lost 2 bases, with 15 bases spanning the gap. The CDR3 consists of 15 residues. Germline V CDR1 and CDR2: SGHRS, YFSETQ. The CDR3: CASSILPGLNTEAFF. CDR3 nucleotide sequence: TGCGCCAGCAGCATACTCCCGGGACTCAACACTGAAGCTTTCTTT.

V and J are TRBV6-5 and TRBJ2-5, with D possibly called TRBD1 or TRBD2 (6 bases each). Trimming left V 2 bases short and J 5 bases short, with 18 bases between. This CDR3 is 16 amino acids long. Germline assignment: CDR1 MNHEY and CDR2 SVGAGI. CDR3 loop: CASSYGPGAQGETQYF. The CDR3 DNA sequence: TGTGCCAGCAGTTACGGCCCGGGGGCCCAGGGGGAGACCCAGTACTTC.

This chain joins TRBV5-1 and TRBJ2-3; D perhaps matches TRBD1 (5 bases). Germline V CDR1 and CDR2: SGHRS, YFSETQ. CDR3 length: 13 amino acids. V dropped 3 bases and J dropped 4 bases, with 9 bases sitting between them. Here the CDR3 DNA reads TGCGCCAGCAGCTCTGCAGGGTCAGATACGCAGTATTTT. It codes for CASSSAGSDTQYF.

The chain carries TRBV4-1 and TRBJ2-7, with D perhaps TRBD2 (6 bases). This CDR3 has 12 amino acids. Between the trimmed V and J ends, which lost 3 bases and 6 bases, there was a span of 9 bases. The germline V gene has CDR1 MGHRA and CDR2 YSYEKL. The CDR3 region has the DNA TGCGCCAGCAGCCAGGGGACTGGCGAGCAGTACTTC. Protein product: CASSQGTGEQYF.